This T cell receptor beta chain was captured by sequencing in a study of T cell responses to AZD1222 COVID-19 vaccine. Points from the study as a whole: Only a handful of people who got AZD1222 tested seropositive at baseline. The study found vaccine-associated CD4 TCRs spanning spike, dominant at 160-218 and 743-854.

This clone was observed a few times. Its antigen is still unknown. Profiled with immunoSEQ multiplex PCR; TCRdb holds only in-frame clones, not every one. The top ten clones hold 18% of a sample with about 130,000 clones, 88% of them seen once. The germline V gene encodes CDR1 MNHEY and CDR2 SVGAGI. The CDR3 has 15 amino acids. The V end lost 7 bases, the J end lost 0 bases, and 13 bases lay between the germline ends. The sequence derives from an adult in good health. This material consisted of peripheral blood, taken on day 0 of MenACWY control vaccination. V gene TRBV6-5 combines with J gene TRBJ1-5, with D possibly TRBD1 on 5 matching bases. The CDR3 here is CASTGAEDSNQPQHF. CDR3 bases: TGTGCCAGCACTGGGGCAGAGGATAGCAATCAGCCCCAGCATTTT.